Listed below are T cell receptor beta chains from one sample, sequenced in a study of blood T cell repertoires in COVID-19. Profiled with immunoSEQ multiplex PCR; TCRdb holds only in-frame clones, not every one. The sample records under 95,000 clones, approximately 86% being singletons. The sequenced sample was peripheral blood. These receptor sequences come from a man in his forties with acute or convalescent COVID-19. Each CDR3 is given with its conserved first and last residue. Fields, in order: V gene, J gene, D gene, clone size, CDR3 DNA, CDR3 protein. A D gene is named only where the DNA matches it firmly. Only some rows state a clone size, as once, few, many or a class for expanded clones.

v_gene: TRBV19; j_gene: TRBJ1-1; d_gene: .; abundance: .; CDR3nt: TGTGCCAGTAGTATAGATCTGACGGGAGACACTGAAGCTTTCTTT; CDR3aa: CASSIDLTGDTEAFF
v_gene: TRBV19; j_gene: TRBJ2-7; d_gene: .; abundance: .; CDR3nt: TGTGCCAGTAGTATAGCCAACGGACAGTCCTACGAGCAGTACTTC; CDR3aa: CASSIANGQSYEQYF
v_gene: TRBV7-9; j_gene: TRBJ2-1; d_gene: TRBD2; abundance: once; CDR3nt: TGTGCCAGCAGCTTACGACTAGCAGGGAAAAGCCCCTCCTACAATGAGCAGTTCTTC; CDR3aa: CASSLRLAGKSPSYNEQFF
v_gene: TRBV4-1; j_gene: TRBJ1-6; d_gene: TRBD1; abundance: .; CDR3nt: TGCGCCAGCAGCCAAGACCGGACAGGCGTTGCCTCACCCCTCCACTTT; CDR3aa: CASSQDRTGVASPLHF
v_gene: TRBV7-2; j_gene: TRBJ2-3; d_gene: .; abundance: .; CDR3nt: TGTGCCAGCAGCGCCAGACTAGGCGGTAGCACAGATACGCAGTATTTT; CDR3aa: CASSARLGGSTDTQYF
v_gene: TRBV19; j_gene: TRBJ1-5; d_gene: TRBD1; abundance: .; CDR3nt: TGTGCCAGTAGTACGCCTCTGGACAGGGGGGGCAATCAGCCCCAGCATTTT; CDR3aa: CASSTPLDRGGNQPQHF
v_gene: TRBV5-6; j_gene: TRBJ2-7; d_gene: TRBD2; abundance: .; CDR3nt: TGTGCCAGCAGCTTGGCCGGACTAGCGGTCTACGAGCAGTACTTC; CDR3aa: CASSLAGLAVYEQYF
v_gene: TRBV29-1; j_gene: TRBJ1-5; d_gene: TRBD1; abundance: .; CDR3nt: TGCAGCGTGGGGGACAGGGGTAGCAATCAGCCCCAGCATTTT; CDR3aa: CSVGDRGSNQPQHF
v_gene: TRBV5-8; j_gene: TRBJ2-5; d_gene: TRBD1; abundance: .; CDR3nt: TGTGCCAGCAGCTTGGGCCAGGGGGATCGGGAGACCCAGTACTTC; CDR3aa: CASSLGQGDRETQYF
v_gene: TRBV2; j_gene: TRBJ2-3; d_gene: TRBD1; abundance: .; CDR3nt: TGTGCCAGTAGACCGGGACAGGCGACAGATACGCAGTATTTT; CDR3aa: CASRPGQATDTQYF
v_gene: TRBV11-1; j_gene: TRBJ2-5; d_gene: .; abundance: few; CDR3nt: TGTGCCAGCAGCTTCAGGGTTGATCAAGAGACCCAGTACTTC; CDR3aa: CASSFRVDQETQYF
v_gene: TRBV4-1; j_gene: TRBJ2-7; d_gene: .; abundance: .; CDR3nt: TGCGCCAGCAGCCAAGCCGCACTCTACGAGCAGTACTTC; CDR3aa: CASSQAALYEQYF
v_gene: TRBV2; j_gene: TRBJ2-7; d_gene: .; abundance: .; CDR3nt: TGTGCCAGCACCCTCACCGACGGGGCCTACGAGCAGTACTTC; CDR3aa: CASTLTDGAYEQYF
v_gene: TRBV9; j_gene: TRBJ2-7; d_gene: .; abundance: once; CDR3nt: TGTGCCAGCACCACCGGGGGGCTACCAACCTACGAGCAGTACTTC; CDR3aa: CASTTGGLPTYEQYF
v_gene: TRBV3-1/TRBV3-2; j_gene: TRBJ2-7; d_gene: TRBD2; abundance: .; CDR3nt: TGTGCCAGCAGCCAGGAGACTAGCGGGAGTTTGTACGAGCAGTACTTC; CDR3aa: CASSQETSGSLYEQYF
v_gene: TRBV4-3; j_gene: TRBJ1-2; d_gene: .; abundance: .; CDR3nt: TGCGCCAGCAGCCAAGGCGGACAGTCAAACTATGGCTACACCTTC; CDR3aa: CASSQGGQSNYGYTF
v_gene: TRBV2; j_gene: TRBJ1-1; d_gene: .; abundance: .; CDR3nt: TGTGCCAGCAGTCCCGACACTGAAGCTTTCTTT; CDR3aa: CASSPDTEAFF
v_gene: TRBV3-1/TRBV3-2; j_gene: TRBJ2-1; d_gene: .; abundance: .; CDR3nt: TGTGCCAGCAGCAATACAGGATACAATGAGCAGTTCTTC; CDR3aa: CASSNTGYNEQFF
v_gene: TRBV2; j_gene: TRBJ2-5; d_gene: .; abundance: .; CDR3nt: TGTGCCACCAAGGGAGAGTTTCAAGAGACCCAGTACTTC; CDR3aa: CATKGEFQETQYF
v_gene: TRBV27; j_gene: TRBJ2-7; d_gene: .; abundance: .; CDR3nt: TGTGCCAGCAGTTTATGGCCAAGTGGCGAGCAGTACTTC; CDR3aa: CASSLWPSGEQYF
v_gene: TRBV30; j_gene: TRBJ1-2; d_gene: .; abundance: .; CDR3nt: TGTGCCTGGAGTGTACTGTCGGTACAGGTCCTCTATGGCTACACCTTC; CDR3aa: CAWSVLSVQVLYGYTF
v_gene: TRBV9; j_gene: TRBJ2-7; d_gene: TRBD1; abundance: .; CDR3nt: TGTGCCAGCAGCGCCTCCGACAGGGGCTACGAGCAGTACTTC; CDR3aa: CASSASDRGYEQYF
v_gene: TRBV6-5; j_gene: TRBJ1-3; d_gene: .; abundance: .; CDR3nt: TGTGCCAGCACCGGAGGGTTAGAAAACACCATATATTTT; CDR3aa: CASTGGLENTIYF
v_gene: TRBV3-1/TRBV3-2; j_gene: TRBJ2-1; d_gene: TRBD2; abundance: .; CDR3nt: TGTGCCAGCAGCGACGCGGGAGGGCCGGTCGGGAATGAGCAGTTCTTC; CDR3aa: CASSDAGGPVGNEQFF
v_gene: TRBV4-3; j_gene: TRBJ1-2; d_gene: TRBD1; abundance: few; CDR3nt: TGCGCCAGCAGCCAAGATCTTACAGGGGGAAACTATGGCTACACCTTC; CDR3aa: CASSQDLTGGNYGYTF
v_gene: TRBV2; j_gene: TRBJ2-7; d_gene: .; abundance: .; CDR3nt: TGTGCCAGCCGCGGCGGCCGAAGCTCCTACGAGCAGTACTTC; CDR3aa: CASRGGRSSYEQYF
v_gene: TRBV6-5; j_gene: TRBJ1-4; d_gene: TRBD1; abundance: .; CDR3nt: TGTGCCAGCAACCTACAGGGGGCGCGAGAAAAACTGTTTTTT; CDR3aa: CASNLQGAREKLFF
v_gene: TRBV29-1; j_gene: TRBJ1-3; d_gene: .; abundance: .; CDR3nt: TGCAGCGTTGCGTTCAGCTCTGGAAACACCATATATTTT; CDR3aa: CSVAFSSGNTIYF
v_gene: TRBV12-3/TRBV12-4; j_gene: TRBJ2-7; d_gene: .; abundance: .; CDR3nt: TGTGCCAGCGGGACAACTGTCTACGAGCAGTACTTC; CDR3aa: CASGTTVYEQYF
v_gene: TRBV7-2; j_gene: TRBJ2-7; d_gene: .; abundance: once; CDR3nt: TGTGCCAGCAGCTTAGTTCGACACCCCTACGAGCAGTACTTC; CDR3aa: CASSLVRHPYEQYF
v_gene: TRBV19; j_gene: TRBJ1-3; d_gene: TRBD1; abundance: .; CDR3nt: TGTGCCAGTAGGCACCGGGACAGGGTTGGAAACACCATATATTTT; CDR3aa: CASRHRDRVGNTIYF
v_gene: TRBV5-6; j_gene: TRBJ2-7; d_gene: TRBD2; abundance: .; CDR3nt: TGTGCCAGCGGGGGACTAGCGGGGAGCGGGTACGAGCAGTACTTC; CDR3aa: CASGGLAGSGYEQYF
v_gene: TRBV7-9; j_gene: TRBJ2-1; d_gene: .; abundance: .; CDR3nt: TGTGCCAGCAGCTATGACTTCGAAGACAATGAGCAGTTCTTC; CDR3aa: CASSYDFEDNEQFF
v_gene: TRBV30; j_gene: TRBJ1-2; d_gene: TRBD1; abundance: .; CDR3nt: TGTGCCTGGGGTAGGGACAGGCCATATGGCTACACCTTC; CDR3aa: CAWGRDRPYGYTF
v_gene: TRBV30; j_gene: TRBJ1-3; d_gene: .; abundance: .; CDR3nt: TGTGCCTGGAGCCCACGGGGGGGGATCGGAAACACCATATATTTT; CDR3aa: CAWSPRGGIGNTIYF
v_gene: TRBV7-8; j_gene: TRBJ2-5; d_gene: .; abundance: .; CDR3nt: TGTGCCAGCAGCACCAGAGGGGGGGGCCAAGAGACCCAGTACTTC; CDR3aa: CASSTRGGGQETQYF